The clone carrying this T cell receptor beta chain came up once. The CDR3 contains 16 residues. The germline CDR1 and CDR2 sequences are KGHSH and LQKENI. Losses at the gene ends were 3 bases for V and 8 bases for J; bases not matched to a gene: 15. This sample is drawn from a study of OX40 agonist ivuxolimab in advanced cancers. Study-level information: Intravenous ivuxolimab at 0.01 to 10 mg/kg was given to patients every 2 weeks. Cohort: 80% to 90% men, mean age approximately 60, aged about 23 to 80. Under the entry rules, prior anti-PD-1, anti-PD-L1 or anti-CTLA-4 therapy was allowed, and approximately 40% had some.

Data came from immunoSEQ multiplex PCR; TCRdb stores just in-frame clones and leaves some out. The sample consists of 80,000 or so clones, approximately 95% of them appearing once. This sequence originates from an adult with an advanced solid tumor such as melanoma, head and neck, liver or kidney cancer. The chain uses TRBV18 and TRBJ1-2; 7 nucleotides align to TRBD1. The material sequenced was CD4+ or CD8+ T cells sorted from blood, taken in a trial of the OX40 agonist ivuxolimab. The DNA for the CDR3 is TGTGCCAGCTCACCCAGAGACAGGGTATCTTCGGGGGGCTACACCTTC. It yields the protein CASSPRDRVSSGGYTF. The full variable domain, with the rest looked up from reference TRBV18 and TRBJ1-2, is NAGVMQNPRHLVRRRGQEARLRCSPMKGHSHVYWYRQLPEEGLKFMVYLQKENIIDESGMPKERFSAEFPKEGPSILRIQQVVRGDSAAYFCASSPRDRVSSGGYTFGSGTRLTVV.